Listed below are T cell receptor beta chains from one sample, sequenced in a study of beta chain features in type 1 diabetes. TCRdb's table, derived via immunoSEQ multiplex PCR, lists solely in-frame clones and lacks some. The sample has some 270,000 clones; about 8% are singletons. Specimen: central memory CD4+ T cells from blood. The receptors were sampled from a woman under 30 in good health. CDR3s include the opening cysteine and the closing phenylalanine or tryptophan. D genes are given only for firm matches. Some rows have no size entry. The others give once, few or many, or a class for an expanded clone.

j_gene	abundance	d_gene	v_gene	CDR3aa	CDR3nt
TRBJ1-5	NA	NA	TRBV5-1	CASSVSRRGNQPQHF	TGCGCCAGCAGCGTTAGCCGGAGGGGTAATCAGCCCCAGCATTTT
TRBJ1-1	few	NA	TRBV18	CASSPGAGAGTEAFF	TGTGCCAGCTCACCAGGGGCAGGGGCCGGGACTGAAGCTTTCTTT
TRBJ1-2	few	NA	TRBV2	CASSLGGYGYTF	TGTGCCAGCAGCCTAGGCGGCTATGGCTACACCTTC
TRBJ2-7	few	NA	TRBV4-2	CASSSWGARGYEQYF	TGTGCCAGCAGCTCCTGGGGGGCGCGGGGCTACGAGCAGTACTTC
TRBJ1-6	NA	NA	TRBV4-2	CASSQDPQTHSPLHF	TGTGCCAGCAGCCAAGATCCCCAAACCCATTCACCCCTCCACTTT
TRBJ2-7	few	NA	TRBV21-1	CASSPPSFYEQYF	TGTGCCAGCAGCCCCCCCTCCTTCTACGAGCAGTACTTC
TRBJ1-4	NA	TRBD1	TRBV4-3	CASSRLGQGGEKLFF	TGCGCCAGCAGCCGGCTGGGACAGGGTGGCGAAAAACTGTTTTTT
TRBJ2-7	NA	NA	TRBV5-1	CASSLGRDDGEGYF	TGCGCCAGCAGCTTGGGGCGGGACGACGGCGAGGGGTACTTC
TRBJ1-6	few	NA	TRBV7-2	CASSKEGLTPLHF	TGTGCCAGCAGCAAAGAGGGTTTGACGCCCCTCCACTTT
TRBJ1-6	few	NA	TRBV6-5	CASSSVGDSPLHF	TGTGCCAGCAGTTCCGTTGGGGATTCACCCCTCCACTTT
TRBJ2-7	NA	NA	TRBV6-5	CASSYGPASDEQYF	TGTGCCAGCAGTTACGGACCCGCATCCGACGAGCAGTACTTC
TRBJ2-7	few	NA	TRBV5-1	CASSLLGYEQYF	TGCGCCAGCAGCTTGTTAGGCTACGAGCAGTACTTC
TRBJ1-5	few	NA	TRBV28	CASTQGTPSNQPQHF	TGTGCCAGCACCCAGGGGACACCTAGCAATCAGCCCCAGCATTTT
TRBJ1-5	few	TRBD1	TRBV4-1	CASSQVGQLYEPQHF	TGCGCCAGCAGCCAAGTGGGACAGCTGTACGAGCCCCAGCATTTT
TRBJ2-5	NA	TRBD1	TRBV7-7	CASRYTGAPQETQYF	TGTGCTAGCAGATACACAGGGGCCCCGCAAGAGACCCAGTACTTC
TRBJ1-5	NA	NA	TRBV2	CASSRTSEPQHF	TGTGCCAGCAGCCGGACAAGTGAGCCCCAGCATTTT
TRBJ2-7	many	NA	TRBV2	CASSESSYEQYF	TGTGCCAGCAGTGAAAGCTCCTACGAGCAGTACTTC
TRBJ2-3	NA	TRBD1	TRBV27	CASSRDRGYTDTQYF	TGTGCCAGCAGTCGGGACAGGGGATACACAGATACGCAGTATTTT
TRBJ1-2	NA	NA	TRBV6-6	CASSYVASSGGYTF	TGTGCCAGCAGTTACGTTGCATCCTCGGGTGGCTACACCTTC
TRBJ2-5	NA	NA	TRBV21-1	CASNSSKTGDKETQYF	TGTGCCAGCAACTCCTCTAAAACGGGGGACAAAGAGACCCAGTACTTC
TRBJ1-4	NA	TRBD1	TRBV2	CASWEGDSLNEKLFF	TGTGCCAGCTGGGAGGGGGACAGCCTTAATGAAAAACTGTTTTTT
TRBJ2-2	few	NA	TRBV29-1	CSVETRGTGELFF	TGCAGCGTTGAAACAAGGGGGACCGGGGAGCTGTTTTTT
TRBJ2-1	NA	TRBD2	TRBV5-4	CGTSGRGIEQFF	TGTGGGACTAGCGGGAGGGGGATTGAGCAGTTCTTC
TRBJ2-2	few	NA	TRBV28	CASKGANTGELFF	TGTGCCAGCAAAGGAGCGAACACCGGGGAGCTGTTTTTT
TRBJ2-1	many	TRBD2	TRBV7-3	CASSRTSGGYNEQFF	TGTGCCAGCAGTCGCACTAGCGGGGGTTACAATGAGCAGTTCTTC
TRBJ2-7	few	TRBD2	TRBV19	CASSLSGSSSYEQYF	TGTGCCAGCAGCCTTAGCGGGAGCAGCTCCTACGAGCAGTACTTC
TRBJ2-3	NA	NA	TRBV30	CAWSLADTQYF	TGTGCCTGGAGTTTGGCAGATACGCAGTATTTT
TRBJ1-4	few	NA	TRBV29-1	CSVEGGDEKLFF	TGCAGCGTTGAGGGGGGTGATGAAAAACTGTTTTTT
TRBJ1-1	NA	NA	TRBV4-3	CASSQEPVMNTEAFF	TGCGCCAGCAGCCAAGAACCGGTCATGAACACTGAAGCTTTCTTT
TRBJ2-7	many	NA	TRBV10-3	CAIKNQSRHEQYF	TGTGCCATCAAGAACCAAAGCCGTCACGAGCAGTACTTC
TRBJ1-3	NA	NA	TRBV7-3	CASSLQGSTGTGNTIYF	TGTGCCAGCAGCTTACAGGGCTCCACGGGGACTGGAAACACCATATATTTT
TRBJ2-2	many	NA	TRBV7-9	CASSQDSPNTGELFF	TGTGCCAGCAGCCAGGACAGTCCGAACACCGGGGAGCTGTTTTTT
TRBJ2-3	NA	NA	TRBV7-2	CASSLRRASDTQYF	TGTGCCAGCAGCTTAAGGAGGGCTTCAGATACGCAGTATTTT
TRBJ1-4	few	TRBD1	TRBV4-3	CASSQVSGGQNEKLFF	TGCGCCAGCAGCCAAGTCTCAGGGGGTCAAAATGAAAAACTGTTTTTT
TRBJ2-2	NA	NA	TRBV7-3	CASSPMSRGNTGELFF	TGTGCCAGCAGCCCCATGTCCAGGGGGAACACCGGGGAGCTGTTTTTT
TRBJ2-5	few	NA	TRBV11-1	CASSIPGSGETQYF	TGTGCCAGCAGCATCCCGGGATCAGGGGAGACCCAGTACTTC
TRBJ2-1	few	NA	TRBV7-8	CASSPTYNEQFF	TGTGCCAGCAGCCCTACCTACAATGAGCAGTTCTTC
TRBJ1-1	many	NA	TRBV28	CASTKLNTEAFF	TGTGCCAGCACTAAGCTGAACACTGAAGCTTTCTTT